A selection of T cell receptor beta chains follows, all from one sample in a study of graft-versus-host responses after intestinal transplantation. The method was immunoSEQ multiplex PCR; TCRdb's version includes in-frame clones alone and lacks a portion of them. The repertoire includes 140,000 or so clones, around nine tenths of them detected once, and about 0.18% sits in the top ten. These receptors have no identified antigens. This material consisted of unstimulated CD4+ T cells sorted from spleen or lymph node cells, taken before intestinal transplant. The receptors originated from a human donor who received an intestinal transplant. CDR3s include the opening cysteine and the closing phenylalanine or tryptophan. The D gene is left open where the match is weak. Only some rows state a clone size, as once, few, many or a class for expanded clones.

TRBJ2-3	-	TRBV28	TRBD1	TGTGCCAGCAGTTTGCGACAGGGTCACACAGATACGCAGTATTTT	CASSLRQGHTDTQYF
TRBJ2-1	-	TRBV6-5	TRBD2	TGTGCCAGCAGTTACACGACTAGCGGGACGGGTGAGCAGTTCTTC	CASSYTTSGTGEQFF
TRBJ2-5	-	TRBV25-1	-	TGTGCCAGCAGCCGACTAGTATTGGGAATGGCACAAGAGACCCAGTACTTC	CASSRLVLGMAQETQYF
TRBJ1-1	-	TRBV28	-	TGTGCCAGCGGTGAAATGGACACTGAAGCTTTCTTT	CASGEMDTEAFF
TRBJ1-2	few	TRBV27	TRBD1	TGTGCCAGCAGTGGACAGGGGGACTATGGCTACACCTTC	CASSGQGDYGYTF
TRBJ1-3	-	TRBV28	-	-	CASSRTFGPGNSGNTIYF
TRBJ1-6	-	TRBV19	-	TGTGCCAGTAGTATTCTGGCCTCACCCCTCCACTTT	CASSILASPLHF
TRBJ2-2	-	TRBV27	-	TGTGCCAGCAGCACTATCCGGGAACTGCGAACCGGGGAGCTGTTTTTT	CASSTIRELRTGELFF
TRBJ2-7	-	TRBV6-5	TRBD1	TGTGCCAGCAGTGTTCAGGGGACAGGGGCCAACGAGCAGTACTTC	CASSVQGTGANEQYF
TRBJ2-1	-	TRBV19	-	TGTGCCAGTAGTATAGGAGGAGGGGGCAAGTTCTTC	CASSIGGGGKFF
TRBJ1-2	-	TRBV7-2	TRBD1	TGTGCCAGCACCCAACTGAGACAGGGCAACTATGGCTACACCTTC	CASTQLRQGNYGYTF
TRBJ2-5	-	TRBV27	TRBD1	TGTGCCAGCAGTAGACAGGGTCAAGAGACCCAGTACTTC	CASSRQGQETQYF
TRBJ2-7	-	TRBV5-1	-	TGCGCCAGCAGCTTGGCGATAGGGACCTACGAGCAGTACTTC	CASSLAIGTYEQYF
TRBJ2-1	-	TRBV28	-	TGTGCCAGCAGTTTTCGCAACCAGGTATACAATGAGCAGTTCTTC	CASSFRNQVYNEQFF
TRBJ2-3	-	TRBV5-6	TRBD2	TGTGCCAGCAGCCGGCGGACTAGCGGGATCACAGATACGCAGTATTTT	CASSRRTSGITDTQYF
TRBJ1-3	-	TRBV5-4	-	TGTGCCAGCAGCCGGGCAGGATCTGGAAACACCATATATTTT	CASSRAGSGNTIYF
TRBJ2-7	-	TRBV11-2	TRBD2	TGTGCCAGCAGCCCAGGCGGGGGGCTCGAGCAGTACTTC	CASSPGGGLEQYF
TRBJ2-3	once	TRBV6-5	TRBD2	TGTGCCAGCAGTTCCCTGACTAGCGGGAGGGGAGATACGCAGTATTTT	CASSSLTSGRGDTQYF
TRBJ2-3	-	TRBV12-2	-	TGTGCAAGTCGCCTCCGGGGCTCCACAGATACGCAGTATTTT	CASRLRGSTDTQYF
TRBJ1-2	-	TRBV6-1	-	TGTGCCAGCAGGGAGACAGGTTATGGCTACACCTTC	CASRETGYGYTF
TRBJ1-5	-	TRBV5-8	-	TGTGCCAGCAGCCCAGACTTGGCGCGGGGCAATCAGCCCCAGCATTTT	CASSPDLARGNQPQHF
TRBJ2-5	-	TRBV2	TRBD2	TGTGCCAACGCCGGGCCCACGACTAGCGTCGAATTGGGACAAGAGACCCAGTACTTC	CANAGPTTSVELGQETQYF
TRBJ2-5	-	TRBV6-6	TRBD2	TGTGCCAGCACCTCTCCGGGACTAGCGGGAGTGGAGACCCAGTACTTC	CASTSPGLAGVETQYF
TRBJ2-7	-	TRBV6-6	-	TGTGCCAGCACTCCGGGACTCCTAGCGACCTACGAGCAGTACTTC	CASTPGLLATYEQYF
TRBJ2-1	-	TRBV7-9	TRBD2	TGTGCCAGCAGCGAAAGAAGCGGACTAGGGACTGAGCAGTTCTTC	CASSERSGLGTEQFF
TRBJ1-5	few	TRBV28	-	TGTGCCAGCAGTTCATTTCAGTTCAATCAGCCCCAGCATTTT	CASSSFQFNQPQHF
TRBJ2-3	-	TRBV9	TRBD2	TGTGCCAGCAGCCCCCGTACTAGCGGGAGGTGGAATACGCAGTATTTT	CASSPRTSGRWNTQYF
TRBJ2-5	-	TRBV19	TRBD2	TGTGCCAGTAGTAACGGACCTCGTGGAGCGGGAGGCAAAGAGACCCAGTACTTC	CASSNGPRGAGGKETQYF